The clone carrying this TCR beta chain was found a few times. The antigen remains undetermined. This sample was taken from a study of T-cell memory formation after mild COVID-19. Study observations and caveats: The CD4+ clones that contracted clustered mainly within CM and EM, and the CD8+ clones concentrated in EMRA. While clones contracting from day 15 to 85 were balanced between CD4 and CD8, later expanders leaned CD4+.

The TCR alpha and TCR beta cDNA libraries, bearing sample barcodes and UMIs, were generated by 5'RACE using constant-segment primers. TCRdb reprocessed the 5' RACE reads via MiXCR and lists one record per CDR3 protein. The sample yields around 310,000 distinct CDR3 sequences, around 20% seen once. Sequencing was done on a sample of PBMCs or a T cell subset sorted from them (not recorded which). The receptor was isolated from a man between 18 and 35 years old who had mild COVID-19 (a few samples of this study predate the infection). Cell type and time point are not known.

Here the CDR3 DNA reads TGTGCCAGCTCACCCCTGCCTCGGCTTGAAGCTTTCTTT. Its translation is CASSPLPRLEAFF. V usage is TRBV18 and J usage is TRBJ1-1; D gene uncertain. This CDR3 comprises 13 residues. Per the germline V gene, CDR1 is KGHSH and CDR2 is LQKENI. The V and J ends lost 3 bases and 7 bases respectively, with 12 bases between them.